This TCR beta chain was found in a study of T cell responses to AZD1222 COVID-19 vaccine. The CDR3 extends over 20 amino acids. Per germline, CDR1 SGHVS and CDR2 FNYEAQ. V lost 2 bases and J lost 0; bases outside the gene matches: 11. Pooled samples include second doses given at about 4 or 12 weeks. The method was immunoSEQ multiplex PCR; TCRdb's version includes in-frame clones alone and lacks a portion of them. The profile covers 90,000 or so clones, with about 88% appearing a single time and approximately 5% taken by the ten largest. The input for sequencing was peripheral blood, taken 28 days after the second AZD1222 dose. This TCR came from an adult who received the AZD1222 COVID-19 vaccine. The rearrangement links TRBV7-6 to TRBJ2-3; TRBD2 matches at 13 bases. The CDR3 sequence is CASSLIGGTSGEPSTDTQYF. The CDR3 DNA is TGTGCCAGCAGCTTAATTGGTGGGACTAGCGGGGAGCCTAGCACAGATACGCAGTATTTT.